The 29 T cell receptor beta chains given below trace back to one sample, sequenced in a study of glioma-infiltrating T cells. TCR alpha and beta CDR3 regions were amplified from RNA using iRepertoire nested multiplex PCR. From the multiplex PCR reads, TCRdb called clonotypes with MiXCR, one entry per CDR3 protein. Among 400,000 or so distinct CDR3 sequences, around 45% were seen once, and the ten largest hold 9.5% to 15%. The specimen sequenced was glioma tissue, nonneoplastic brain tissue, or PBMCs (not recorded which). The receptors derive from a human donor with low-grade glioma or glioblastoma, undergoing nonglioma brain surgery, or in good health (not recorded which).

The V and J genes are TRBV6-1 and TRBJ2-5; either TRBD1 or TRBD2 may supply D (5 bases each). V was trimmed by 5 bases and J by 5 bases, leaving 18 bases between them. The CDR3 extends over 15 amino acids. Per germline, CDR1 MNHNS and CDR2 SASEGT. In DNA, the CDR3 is TGTGCCAGCAGTCCCGGGACGAATTCCCTGGAGACCCAGTACTTC. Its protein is CASSPGTNSLETQYF.

CDR3 in amino acids: CAISDKTTGRVSPLHF. The DNA for the CDR3 is TGTGCCATCAGTGATAAAACTACAGGGCGCGTTTCACCCCTCCACTTT. The chain couples TRBV10-3 to TRBJ1-6; a weak D match, TRBD1 (6 bases). There are 16 residues in the CDR3. Trimming left V 3 bases short and J 9 bases short, with 18 bases between. Germline V gives CDR1 ENHRY, CDR2 SYGVKD.

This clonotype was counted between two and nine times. DNA for the CDR3: TGTGCCAGCAGCTTAGGGCCCCCCCCAGATACGCAGTATTTT. This translates into CASSLGPPPDTQYF. The V and J genes are TRBV7-2 and TRBJ2-3; D gene uncertain. Trimming pared 1 base from V and 4 bases from J, leaving 9 bases between. Germline CDR1 is SGHTA and CDR2 is FQGNSA. The CDR3 runs 14 residues. The full variable domain, rest sourced from reference TRBV7-2 and TRBJ2-3, is GAGVSQSPSNKVTEKGKDVELRCDPISGHTALYWYRQSLGQGLEFLIYFQGNSAPDKSGLPSDRFSAERTGGSVSTLTIQRTQQEDSAVYLCASSLGPPPDTQYFGPGTRLTVL.

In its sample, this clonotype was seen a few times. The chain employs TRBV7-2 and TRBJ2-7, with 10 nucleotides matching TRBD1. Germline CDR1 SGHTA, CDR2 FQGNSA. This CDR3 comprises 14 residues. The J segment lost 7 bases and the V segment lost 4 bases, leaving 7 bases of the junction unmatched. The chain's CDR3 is CASSSLGQGREQYF. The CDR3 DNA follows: TGTGCCAGCAGCTCCCTGGGACAGGGGCGAGAGCAGTACTTC.

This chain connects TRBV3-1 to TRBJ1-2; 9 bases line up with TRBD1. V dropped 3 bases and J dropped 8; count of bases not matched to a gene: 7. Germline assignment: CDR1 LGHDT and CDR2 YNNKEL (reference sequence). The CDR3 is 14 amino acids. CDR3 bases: TGTGCCAGCAGCCACACAGGGGGCGGAGAAGGCTACACCTTC. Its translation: CASSHTGGGEGYTF.

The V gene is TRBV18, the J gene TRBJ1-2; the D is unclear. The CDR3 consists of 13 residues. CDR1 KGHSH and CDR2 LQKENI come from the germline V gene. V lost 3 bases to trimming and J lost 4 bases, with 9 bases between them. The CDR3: CASSPDGAYGYTF. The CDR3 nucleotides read TGTGCCAGCTCACCGGACGGAGCCTATGGCTACACCTTC.

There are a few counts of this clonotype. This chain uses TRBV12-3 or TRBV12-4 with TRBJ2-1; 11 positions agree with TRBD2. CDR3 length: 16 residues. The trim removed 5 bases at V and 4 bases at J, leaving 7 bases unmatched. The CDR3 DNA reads TGTGCCAGCAGTACCCGACTAGCGGGGCTGTACAATGAGCAGTTCTTC. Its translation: CASSTRLAGLYNEQFF.

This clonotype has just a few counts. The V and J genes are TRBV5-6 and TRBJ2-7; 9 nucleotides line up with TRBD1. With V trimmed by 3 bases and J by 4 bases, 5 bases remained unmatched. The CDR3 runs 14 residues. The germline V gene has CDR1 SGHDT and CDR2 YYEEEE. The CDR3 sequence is CASSSGQGWYEQYF. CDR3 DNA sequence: TGTGCCAGCAGCTCCGGACAGGGGTGGTACGAGCAGTACTTC.

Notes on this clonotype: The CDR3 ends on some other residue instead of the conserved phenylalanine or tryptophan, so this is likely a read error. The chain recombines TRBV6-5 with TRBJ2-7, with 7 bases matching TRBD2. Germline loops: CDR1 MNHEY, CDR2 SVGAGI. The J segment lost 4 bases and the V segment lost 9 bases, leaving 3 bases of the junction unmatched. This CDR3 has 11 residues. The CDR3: CASREVYEQYL. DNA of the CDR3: TGTGCCAGTCGGGAGGTTTACGAGCAGTACCTC.

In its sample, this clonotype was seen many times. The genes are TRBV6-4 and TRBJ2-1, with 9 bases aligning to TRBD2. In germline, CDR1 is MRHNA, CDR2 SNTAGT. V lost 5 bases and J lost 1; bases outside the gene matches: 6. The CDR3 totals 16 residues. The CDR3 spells CASSRSGSGSYNEQFF. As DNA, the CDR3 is TGTGCCAGCAGTCGTAGCGGGAGTGGGTCCTACAATGAGCAGTTCTTC.

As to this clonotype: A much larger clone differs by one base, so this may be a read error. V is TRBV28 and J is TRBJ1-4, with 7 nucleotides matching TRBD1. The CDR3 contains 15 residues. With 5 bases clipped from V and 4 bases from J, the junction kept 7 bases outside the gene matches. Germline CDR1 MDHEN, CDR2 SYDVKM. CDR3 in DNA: TGTGCCAGCAGTACCAGGGGGTGGTATAATGAAAAACTGTTTTTT. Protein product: CASSTRGWYNEKLFF. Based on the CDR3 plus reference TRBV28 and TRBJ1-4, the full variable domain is DVKVTQSSRYLVKRTGEKVFLECVQDMDHENMFWYRQDPGLGLRLIYFSYDVKMKEKGDIPEGYSVSREKKERFSLILESASTNQTSMYLCASSTRGWYNEKLFFGSGTQLSVL.

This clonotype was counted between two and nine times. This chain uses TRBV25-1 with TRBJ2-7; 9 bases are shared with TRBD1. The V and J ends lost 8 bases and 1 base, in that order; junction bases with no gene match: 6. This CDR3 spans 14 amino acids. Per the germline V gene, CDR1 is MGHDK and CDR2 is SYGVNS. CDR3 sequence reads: CASRTGANSYEQYF. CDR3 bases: TGTGCCAGCCGGACAGGGGCTAATTCCTACGAGCAGTACTTC.

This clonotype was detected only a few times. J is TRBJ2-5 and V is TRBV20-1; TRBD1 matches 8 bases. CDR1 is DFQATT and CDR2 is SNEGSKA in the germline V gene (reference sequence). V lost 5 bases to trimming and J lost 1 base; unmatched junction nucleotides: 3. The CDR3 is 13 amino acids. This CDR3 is CSARTGIQETQYF. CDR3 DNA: TGCAGTGCTCGGACAGGGATCCAAGAGACCCAGTACTTC.

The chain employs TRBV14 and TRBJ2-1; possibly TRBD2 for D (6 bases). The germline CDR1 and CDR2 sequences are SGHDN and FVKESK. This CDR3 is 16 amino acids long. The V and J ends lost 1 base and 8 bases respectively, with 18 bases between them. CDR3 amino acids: CASSQAAGLLSDEQFF. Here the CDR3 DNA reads TGTGCCAGCAGCCAAGCCGCTGGACTACTCTCCGATGAGCAGTTCTTC.

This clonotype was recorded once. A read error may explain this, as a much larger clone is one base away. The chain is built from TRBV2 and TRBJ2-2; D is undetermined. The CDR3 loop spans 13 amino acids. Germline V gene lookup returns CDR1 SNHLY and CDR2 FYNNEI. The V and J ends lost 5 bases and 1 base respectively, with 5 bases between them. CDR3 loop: CASSTQNTGELFF. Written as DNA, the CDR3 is TGTGCCAGCAGTACCCAGAACACCGGGGAGCTGTTTTTT.

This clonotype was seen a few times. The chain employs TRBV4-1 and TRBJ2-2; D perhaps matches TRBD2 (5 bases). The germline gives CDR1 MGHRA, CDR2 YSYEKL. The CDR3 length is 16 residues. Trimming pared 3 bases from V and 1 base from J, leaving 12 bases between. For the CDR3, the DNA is TGCGCCAGCAGCCACCTATCGGGATGGAACACCGGGGAGCTGTTTTTT. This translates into CASSHLSGWNTGELFF.

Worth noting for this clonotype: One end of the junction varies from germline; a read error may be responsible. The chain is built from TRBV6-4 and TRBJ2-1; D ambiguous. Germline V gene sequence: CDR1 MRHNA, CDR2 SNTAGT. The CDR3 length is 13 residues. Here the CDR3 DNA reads TGTGCCAGCAGTATGGGCCACTACAGTGAGCAGTCCTTC. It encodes CASSMGHYSEQSF.

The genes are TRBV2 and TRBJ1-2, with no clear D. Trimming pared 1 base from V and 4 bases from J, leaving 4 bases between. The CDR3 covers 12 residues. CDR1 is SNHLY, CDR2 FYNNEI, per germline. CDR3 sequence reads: CASSEGSYGYTF. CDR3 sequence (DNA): TGTGCCAGCAGTGAAGGCAGCTATGGCTACACCTTC.

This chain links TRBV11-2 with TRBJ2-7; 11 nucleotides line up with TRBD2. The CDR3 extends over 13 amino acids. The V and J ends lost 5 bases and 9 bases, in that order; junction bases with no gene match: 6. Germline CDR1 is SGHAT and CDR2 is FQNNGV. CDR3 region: CASSPGTSGVQYF. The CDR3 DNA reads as TGTGCCAGCAGCCCCGGGACTAGCGGTGTGCAGTACTTC.

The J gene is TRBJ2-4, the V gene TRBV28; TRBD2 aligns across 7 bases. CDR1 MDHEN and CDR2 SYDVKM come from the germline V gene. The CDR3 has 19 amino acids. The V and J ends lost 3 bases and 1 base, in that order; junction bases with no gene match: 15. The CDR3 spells CASSFRGLAAWGAKNIQYF. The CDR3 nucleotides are TGTGCCAGCAGTTTCCGGGGTCTAGCGGCCTGGGGGGCCAAAAACATTCAGTACTTC. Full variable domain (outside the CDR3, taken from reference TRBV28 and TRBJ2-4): DVKVTQSSRYLVKRTGEKVFLECVQDMDHENMFWYRQDPGLGLRLIYFSYDVKMKEKGDIPEGYSVSREKKERFSLILESASTNQTSMYLCASSFRGLAAWGAKNIQYFGAGTRLSVL.

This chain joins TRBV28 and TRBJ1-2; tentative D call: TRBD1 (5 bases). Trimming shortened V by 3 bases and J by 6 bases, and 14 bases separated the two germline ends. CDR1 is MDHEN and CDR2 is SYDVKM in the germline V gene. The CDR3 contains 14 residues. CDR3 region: CASSFGGEENGYTF. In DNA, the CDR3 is TGTGCCAGCAGTTTCGGGGGGGAAGAGAATGGCTACACCTTC.

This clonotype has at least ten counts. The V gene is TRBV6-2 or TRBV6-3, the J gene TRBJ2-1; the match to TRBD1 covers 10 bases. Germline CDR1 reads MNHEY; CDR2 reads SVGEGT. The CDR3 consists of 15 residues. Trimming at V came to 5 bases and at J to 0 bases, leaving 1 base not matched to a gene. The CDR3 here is CASSRTGGSYNEQFF. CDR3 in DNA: TGTGCCAGCAGTCGGACAGGGGGCTCCTACAATGAGCAGTTCTTC.

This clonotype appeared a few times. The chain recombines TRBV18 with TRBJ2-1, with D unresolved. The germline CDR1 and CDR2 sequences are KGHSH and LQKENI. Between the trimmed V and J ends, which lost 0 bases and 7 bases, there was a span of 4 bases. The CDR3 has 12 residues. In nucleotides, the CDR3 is TGTGCCAGCTCACCACCTGGGAATGAGCAGTTCTTC. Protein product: CASSPPGNEQFF.

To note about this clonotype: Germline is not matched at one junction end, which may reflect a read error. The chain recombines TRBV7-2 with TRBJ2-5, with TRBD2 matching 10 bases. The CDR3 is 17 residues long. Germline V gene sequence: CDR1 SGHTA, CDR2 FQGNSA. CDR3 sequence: CASGLKRTSGDREIQYF. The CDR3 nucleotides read TGTGCCAGCGGCTTAAAGAGGACTAGCGGAGATCGCGAGATCCAGTACTTC.

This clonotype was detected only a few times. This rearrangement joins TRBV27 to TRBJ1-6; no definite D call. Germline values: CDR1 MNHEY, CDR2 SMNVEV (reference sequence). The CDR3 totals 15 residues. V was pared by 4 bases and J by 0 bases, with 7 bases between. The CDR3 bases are TGTGCCAGCAGTTCGCGAAGCTCCTATAATTCACCCCTCCACTTT. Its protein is CASSSRSSYNSPLHF.

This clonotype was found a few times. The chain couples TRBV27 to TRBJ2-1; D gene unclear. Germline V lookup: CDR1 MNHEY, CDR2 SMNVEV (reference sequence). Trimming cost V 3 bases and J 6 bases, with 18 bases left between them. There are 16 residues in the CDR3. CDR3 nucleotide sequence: TGTGCCAGCAGTTTGATACAGTTTGGGCCGATCAATGAGCAGTTCTTC. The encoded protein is CASSLIQFGPINEQFF.

CDR3 sequence reads: CASSGVSGNTDTQYF. As DNA, the CDR3 is TGTGCCAGCAGCGGGGTAAGCGGGAACACAGATACGCAGTATTTT. The chain recombines TRBV9 with TRBJ2-3, with TRBD2 matching over 7 bases. This CDR3 has 15 residues. V trimming: 3 bases; J trimming: 2 bases; junction bases outside the gene matches: 6. CDR1 and CDR2 from the germline V gene are SGDLS and YYNGEE.

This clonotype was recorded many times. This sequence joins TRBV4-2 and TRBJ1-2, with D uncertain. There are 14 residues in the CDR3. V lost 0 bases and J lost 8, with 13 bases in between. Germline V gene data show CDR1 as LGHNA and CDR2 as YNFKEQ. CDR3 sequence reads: CASSQERLGRGYTF. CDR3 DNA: TGTGCCAGCAGCCAAGAACGTTTGGGCCGGGGCTACACCTTC.

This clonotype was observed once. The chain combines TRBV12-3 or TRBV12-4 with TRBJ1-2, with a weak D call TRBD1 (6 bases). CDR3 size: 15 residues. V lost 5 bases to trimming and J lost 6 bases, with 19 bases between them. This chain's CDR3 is CASSALPTGRHGYTF. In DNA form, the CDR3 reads TGTGCCAGCAGTGCCCTTCCTACAGGGAGGCATGGCTACACCTTC.